This passage covers 15 T cell receptor beta chains from one sample sequenced in a study of blood T cell repertoires in COVID-19 (dated by TCRdb to about 2020). The library was produced with the immunoSEQ multiplex PCR assay. What TCRdb holds here is the immuneACCESS table cut down to in-frame rearrangements. Part of the clones is not present; checked against another copy, under half of the missing clones reflect an unresolved V gene, and the others are unexplained. This sample comprises 250,000 or so clones, approximately 90% of them detected only once. Around 6.3% of the sample lies in the top ten. Sequences were obtained from peripheral blood. These receptors originate from a woman aged 30 to 39 with COVID-19, enrolled during active disease.

The chain has TRBV6-7 and TRBJ2-5; 8 bases line up with TRBD1. TRBV6-7 is reported as an ORF; its role is uncertain. This CDR3 is 17 amino acids long. The junction had 12 bases not matched to a gene; V was cut back by 6 bases and J by 0 bases. The CDR3 DNA sequence: TGTGCCAGCAGACCCCCGGACAGGGAGAGGGACCAAGAGACCCAGTACTTC. This gives the protein CASRPPDRERDQETQYF.

The chain joins TRBV18 to TRBJ1-3; D remains unclear. The CDR3 sequence is 15 residues long. The germline V and J ends were trimmed by 3 bases and 1 base, with 10 bases remaining between them. Germline values: CDR1 KGHSH, CDR2 LQKENI. The CDR3 sequence: CASSPKTESGNTIYF. In DNA, the CDR3 is TGTGCCAGCTCACCGAAAACAGAATCTGGAAACACCATATATTTT.

J is TRBJ2-3 and V is TRBV4-1, with a weak D call TRBD1 (6 bases). The CDR3 is made up of 17 amino acids. Trimming cost V 3 bases and J 0 bases, with 16 bases left between them. Germline CDR1 is MGHRA and CDR2 is YSYEKL. This CDR3 reads CASSQVPSRGSTDTQYF. CDR3 nucleotides: TGCGCCAGCAGCCAGGTTCCTTCCAGGGGTAGCACAGATACGCAGTATTTT.

The chain combines TRBV7-2 with TRBJ2-1; 9 bases line up with TRBD1. The V segment lost 5 bases and the J segment 8 bases; nucleotides outside the gene matches: 13. Germline loops: CDR1 SGHTA, CDR2 FQGNSA. There are 16 residues in the CDR3. CDR3: CASSPKTGTGRYEQFF. The DNA of the CDR3 is TGTGCCAGCAGCCCCAAAACCGGGACAGGGCGGTATGAGCAGTTCTTC.

This chain joins TRBV18 and TRBJ2-1; D is undetermined. Germline lookup yields CDR1 KGHSH and CDR2 LQKENI. Between the trimmed V and J ends, which lost 0 bases and 8 bases, there was a span of 17 bases. The CDR3 sequence is 16 residues long. CDR3 protein: CASSPPSPPGADEQFF. The CDR3 region has the DNA TGTGCCAGCTCACCACCGAGCCCACCCGGAGCTGATGAGCAGTTCTTC.

CDR3 DNA sequence: TGCGCCAGCAGTGAAGGGGGAACCGGGGAGCTGTTTTTT. It encodes CASSEGGTGELFF. The rearrangement links TRBV10-1 to TRBJ2-2; a possible D gene is TRBD1 (6 bases). CDR3 length: 13 residues. V was pared by 3 bases and J by 5 bases, with 7 bases between. In germline, CDR1 is WNHNN, CDR2 SYGVQD (reference sequence).

The V and J genes are TRBV7-2 and TRBJ1-6; D unclear. Deletions cut 4 bases from V and 16 bases from J, with 17 bases between. This CDR3 has 13 residues. Looked up from germline, CDR1 is SGHTA and CDR2 is FQGNSA. CDR3 amino acids: CASSSVLAGLLHF. As DNA, the CDR3 is TGTGCCAGCAGCTCCGTCTTAGCGGGCTTACTCCACTTT.

This rearrangement joins TRBV6-2 or TRBV6-3 to TRBJ2-7; TRBD2 aligns across 8 bases. Germline CDR1 and CDR2: MNHEY and SVGEGT. The CDR3 runs to 15 residues. With V trimmed by 3 bases and J by 6 bases, 10 bases remained unmatched. The CDR3: CASSYLGSGSGEQYV. The CDR3 DNA follows: TGTGCCAGCAGTTATCTGGGAAGCGGGAGTGGCGAGCAGTACGTC.

The chain is built from TRBV29-1 and TRBJ1-1, with TRBD1 identical over 8 bases. Germline V gene lookup returns CDR1 SQVTM and CDR2 ANQGSEA. V lost 4 bases to trimming and J lost 4 bases; unmatched junction nucleotides: 5. The CDR3 runs 13 residues. CDR3 loop: CSVASGGGTEAFF. The CDR3 nucleotides read TGCAGCGTTGCCTCAGGGGGCGGCACTGAAGCTTTCTTT.

This rearrangement joins TRBV2 to TRBJ2-5; D might be TRBD2 (7 bases). Germline CDR1 reads SNHLY; CDR2 reads FYNNEI. This CDR3 has 14 amino acids. V was pared by 8 bases and J by 5 bases, with 18 bases between. CDR3 amino acids: CASGGARRYETQYF. In DNA, the CDR3 is TGTGCCAGCGGGGGGGCCAGGAGGTATGAGACCCAGTACTTC.

This chain connects TRBV18 to TRBJ2-7; 9 bases map to TRBD1. The germline CDR1 and CDR2 sequences are KGHSH and LQKENI. This CDR3 has 15 residues. Losses at the gene ends were 2 bases for V and 0 bases for J; bases not matched to a gene: 2. CDR3 nucleotides: TGTGCCAGCTCACCAGGGACAGGGAGCTCCTACGAGCAGTACTTC. Its translation is CASSPGTGSSYEQYF.

The rearrangement joins TRBV7-9 to TRBJ1-2; D perhaps matches TRBD1 (5 bases). CDR1 and CDR2 (germline): SEHNR, FQNEAQ (reference sequence). The CDR3 has 14 amino acids. The ends were cut back, 7 bases at V and 2 bases at J, with 14 bases in the middle. This chain's CDR3 is CASNLPRVNYGYTF. CDR3 nucleotides: TGTGCCAGCAATTTGCCCAGGGTGAACTATGGCTACACCTTC.

The chain recombines TRBV5-1 with TRBJ1-1, with D tentatively TRBD1 (6 bases). The V gene's germline CDR1 is SGHRS and CDR2 YFSETQ. This CDR3 has 14 amino acids. The V end lost 4 bases, the J end lost 8 bases, and 18 bases lay between the germline ends. The CDR3 sequence is CASSPWTDNAEAFF. CDR3 sequence (DNA): TGCGCCAGCAGCCCGTGGACAGATAACGCGGAAGCTTTCTTT.

The chain combines TRBV6-6 with TRBJ1-1, with unresolved D. The germline V gene has CDR1 MNHNY and CDR2 SVGAGI (reference sequence). Trimming pared 6 bases from V and 1 base from J, leaving 12 bases between. CDR3 length: 14 residues. The CDR3 nucleotides are TGTGCCAGCAGACCAGGCCTGGGGAACACTGAAGCTTTCTTT. Translated: CASRPGLGNTEAFF.

J is TRBJ2-7 and V is TRBV6-2 or TRBV6-3; 9 nucleotides line up with TRBD2. CDR1 MNHEY and CDR2 SVGEGT come from the germline V gene. The CDR3 spans 20 residues. Trimming took 2 bases from V and 4 from J; bases not matched to a gene: 21. CDR3 residues: CASSYGTSSGAPRRLYEQYF. CDR3 nucleotides: TGTGCCAGCAGTTACGGTACCTCTAGCGGGGCGCCCCGTCGGTTATACGAGCAGTACTTC.